This T cell receptor beta chain was obtained from a study of T cell changes during pregnancy in multiple sclerosis. Using immunoSEQ multiplex PCR, the repertoire was profiled, and TCRdb retains in-frame clones only, with some absent. The sample contains over 70,000 clones, over 80% of which appear only once. The germline CDR1 and CDR2 sequences are SGHNT and YYREEE (reference sequence). The CDR3 extends over 16 amino acids. Trimming removed 4 bases from V and 1 base from J, with 14 bases in between. The sequencing used peripheral blood, collected in the first trimester of pregnancy. V usage is TRBV5-4 and J usage is TRBJ2-2; D not resolved. The TCR comes from a female donor with multiple sclerosis, enrolled in a pregnancy study. CDR3 DNA: TGTGCCAGCAGCCCGTACGGTCTAGGGAACACCGGGGAGCTGTTTTTT. Its translation: CASSPYGLGNTGELFF.